This T cell receptor beta chain came from a study of metastatic and nonmetastatic thyroid tumors. Overall study results and limits: TCR beta diversity was reportedly significantly higher in malignant thyroid tumors than benign nodules, in blood and tumor.

Through MiXCR, TCRdb re-clonotyped the PCR reads. The sample includes about 85,000 clones, roughly 8.6% of them seen just once. This clone was recorded at least ten times. Antigen unknown. Not a single patient had been given any form of treatment at any point before undergoing thyroid surgery. This clonotype was obtained from a female donor with papillary thyroid cancer or a benign thyroid nodule (not recorded which). Some clones in this sample may be carry-over from other donors' samples. The sample taken for sequencing was blood.

This chain's CDR3 is CSADPGQGGNEQFF. The CDR3 DNA sequence: TGCAGTGCTGATCCGGGACAGGGGGGCAATGAGCAGTTCTTC. This chain uses TRBV20-1 with TRBJ2-1, with TRBD1 matching 11 bases. J lost 6 bases, V lost 5 bases, and 6 bases had no gene match. The CDR3 contains 14 residues. CDR1 and CDR2 from the germline V gene are DFQATT and SNEGSKA (reference sequence).